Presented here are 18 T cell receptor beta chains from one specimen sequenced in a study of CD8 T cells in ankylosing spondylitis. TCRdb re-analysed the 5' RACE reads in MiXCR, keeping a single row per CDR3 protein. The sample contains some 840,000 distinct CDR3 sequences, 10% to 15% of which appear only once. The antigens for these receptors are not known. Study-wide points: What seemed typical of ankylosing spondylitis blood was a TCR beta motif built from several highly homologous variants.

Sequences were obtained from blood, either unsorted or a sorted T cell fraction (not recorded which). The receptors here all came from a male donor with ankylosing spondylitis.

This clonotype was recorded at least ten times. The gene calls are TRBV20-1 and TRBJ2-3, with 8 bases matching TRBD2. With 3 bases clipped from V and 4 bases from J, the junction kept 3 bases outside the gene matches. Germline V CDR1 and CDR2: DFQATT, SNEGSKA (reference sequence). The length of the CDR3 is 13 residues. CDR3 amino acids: CSASSGGADTQYF. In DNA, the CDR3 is TGCAGTGCTAGCTCCGGGGGGGCAGATACGCAGTATTTT.

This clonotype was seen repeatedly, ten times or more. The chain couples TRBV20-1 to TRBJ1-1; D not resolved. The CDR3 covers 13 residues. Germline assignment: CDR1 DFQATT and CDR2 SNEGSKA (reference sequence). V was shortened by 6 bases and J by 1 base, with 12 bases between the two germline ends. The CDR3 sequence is CSATRTGNTEAFF. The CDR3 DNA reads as TGCAGTGCGACACGTACCGGGAACACTGAAGCTTTCTTT.

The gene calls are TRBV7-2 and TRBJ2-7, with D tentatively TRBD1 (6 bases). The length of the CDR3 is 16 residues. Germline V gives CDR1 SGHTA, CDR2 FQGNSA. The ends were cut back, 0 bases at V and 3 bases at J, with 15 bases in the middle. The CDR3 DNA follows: TGTGCCAGCAGCTTAGCGCTACAGGGTATAGGCTACGAGCAGTACTTC. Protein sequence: CASSLALQGIGYEQYF. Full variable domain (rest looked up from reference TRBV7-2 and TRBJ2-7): GAGVSQSPSNKVTEKGKDVELRCDPISGHTALYWYRQSLGQGLEFLIYFQGNSAPDKSGLPSDRFSAERTGGSVSTLTIQRTQQEDSAVYLCASSLALQGIGYEQYFGPGTRLTVT.

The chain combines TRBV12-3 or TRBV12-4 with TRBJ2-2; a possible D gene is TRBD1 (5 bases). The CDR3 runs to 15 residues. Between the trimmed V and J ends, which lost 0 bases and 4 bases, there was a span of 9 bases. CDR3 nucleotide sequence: TGTGCCAGCAGTTTAGCAGGGGCACGCACCGGGGAGCTGTTTTTT. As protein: CASSLAGARTGELFF.

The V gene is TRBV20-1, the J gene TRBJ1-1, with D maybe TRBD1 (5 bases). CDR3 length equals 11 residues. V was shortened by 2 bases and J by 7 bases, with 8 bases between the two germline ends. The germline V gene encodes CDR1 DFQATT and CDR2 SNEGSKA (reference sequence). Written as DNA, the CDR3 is TGCAGTGCTAGACGGACAAGTGAAGCTTTCTTT. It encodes CSARRTSEAFF.

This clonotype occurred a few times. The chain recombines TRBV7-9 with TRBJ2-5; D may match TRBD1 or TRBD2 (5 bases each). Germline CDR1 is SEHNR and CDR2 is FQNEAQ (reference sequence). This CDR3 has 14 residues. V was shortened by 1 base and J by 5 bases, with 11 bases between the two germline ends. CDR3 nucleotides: TGTGCCAGCAGCTTAGAGAGGGGAACGGAGACCCAGTACTTC. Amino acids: CASSLERGTETQYF.

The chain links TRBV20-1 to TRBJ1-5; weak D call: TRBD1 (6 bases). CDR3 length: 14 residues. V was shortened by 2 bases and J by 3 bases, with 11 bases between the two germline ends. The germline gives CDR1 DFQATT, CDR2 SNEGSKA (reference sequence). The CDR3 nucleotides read TGCAGTGCTAGACATCCAGGGGACAATCAGCCCCAGCATTTT. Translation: CSARHPGDNQPQHF.

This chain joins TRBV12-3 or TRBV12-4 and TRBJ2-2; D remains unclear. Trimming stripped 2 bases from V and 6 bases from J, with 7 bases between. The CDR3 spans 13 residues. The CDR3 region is CASSLMVSGELFF. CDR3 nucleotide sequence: TGTGCCAGCAGTTTAATGGTTTCCGGGGAGCTGTTTTTT.

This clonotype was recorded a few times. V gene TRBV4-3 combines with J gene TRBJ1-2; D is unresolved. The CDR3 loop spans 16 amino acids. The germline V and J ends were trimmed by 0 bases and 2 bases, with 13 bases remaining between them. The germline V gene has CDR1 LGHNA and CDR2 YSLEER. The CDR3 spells CASSQDFPNGNYGYTF. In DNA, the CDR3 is TGCGCCAGCAGCCAAGATTTCCCCAACGGGAACTATGGCTACACCTTC.

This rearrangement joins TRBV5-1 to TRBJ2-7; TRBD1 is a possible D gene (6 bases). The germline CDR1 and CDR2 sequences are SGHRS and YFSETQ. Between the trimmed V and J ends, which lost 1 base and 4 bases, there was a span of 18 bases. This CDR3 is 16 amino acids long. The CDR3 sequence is CASSLTPGTRRYEQYF. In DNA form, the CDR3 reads TGCGCCAGCAGCTTGACGCCGGGGACAAGGAGATACGAGCAGTACTTC.

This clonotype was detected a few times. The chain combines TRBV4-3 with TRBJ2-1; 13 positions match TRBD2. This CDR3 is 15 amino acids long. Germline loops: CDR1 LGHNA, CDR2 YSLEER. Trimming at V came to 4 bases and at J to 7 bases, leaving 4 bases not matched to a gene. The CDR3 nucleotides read TGCGCCAGCAGCCGTGAGGGACTAGCGGGGAATGAGCAGTTCTTC. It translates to CASSREGLAGNEQFF.

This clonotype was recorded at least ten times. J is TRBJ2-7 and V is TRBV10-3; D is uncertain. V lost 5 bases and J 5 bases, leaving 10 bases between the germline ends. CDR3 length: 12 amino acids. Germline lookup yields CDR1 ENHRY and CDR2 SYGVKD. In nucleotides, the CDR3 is TGTGCCATCAGTTCTCACAGCCACGAGCAGTACTTC. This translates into CAISSHSHEQYF.

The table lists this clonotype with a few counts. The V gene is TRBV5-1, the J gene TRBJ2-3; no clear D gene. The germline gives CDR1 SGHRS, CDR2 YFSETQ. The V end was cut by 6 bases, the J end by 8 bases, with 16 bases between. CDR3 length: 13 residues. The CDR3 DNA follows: TGCGCCAGCACCATCCAAGGCGGCAGTACGCAGTATTTT. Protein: CASTIQGGSTQYF.

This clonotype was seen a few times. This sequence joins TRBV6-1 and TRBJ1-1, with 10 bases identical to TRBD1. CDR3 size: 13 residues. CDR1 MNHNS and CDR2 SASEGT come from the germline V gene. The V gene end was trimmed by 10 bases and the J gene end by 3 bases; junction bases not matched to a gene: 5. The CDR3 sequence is CATLGQGYTEAFF. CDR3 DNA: TGTGCCACCCTGGGACAGGGGTACACTGAAGCTTTCTTT.

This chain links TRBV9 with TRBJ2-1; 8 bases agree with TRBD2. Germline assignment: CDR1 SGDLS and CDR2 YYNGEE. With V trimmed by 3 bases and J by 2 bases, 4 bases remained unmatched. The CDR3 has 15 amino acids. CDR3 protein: CASSETSGAYNEQFF. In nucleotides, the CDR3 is TGTGCCAGCAGCGAAACTAGCGGAGCCTACAATGAGCAGTTCTTC.

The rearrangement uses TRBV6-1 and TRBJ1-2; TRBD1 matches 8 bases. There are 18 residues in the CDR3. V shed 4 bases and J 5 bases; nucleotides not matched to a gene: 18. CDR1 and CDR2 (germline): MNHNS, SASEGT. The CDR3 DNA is TGTGCCAGCAGTGCAACATTGACAGGGGACCTCCGTGGATATGGCTACACCTTC. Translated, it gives CASSATLTGDLRGYGYTF.

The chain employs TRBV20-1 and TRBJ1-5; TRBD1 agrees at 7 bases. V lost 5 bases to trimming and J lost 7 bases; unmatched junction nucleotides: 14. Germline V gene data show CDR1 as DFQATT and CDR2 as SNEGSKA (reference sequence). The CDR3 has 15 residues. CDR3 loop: CSASYQTGEGQPQHF. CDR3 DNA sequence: TGCAGTGCTTCCTACCAAACAGGGGAAGGACAGCCCCAGCATTTT.

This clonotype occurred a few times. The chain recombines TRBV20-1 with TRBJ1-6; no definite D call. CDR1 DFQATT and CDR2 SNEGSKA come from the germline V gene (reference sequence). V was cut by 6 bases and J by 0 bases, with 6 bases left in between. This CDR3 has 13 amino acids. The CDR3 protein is CSALSSYNSPLHF. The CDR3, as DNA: TGCAGTGCGTTGAGCTCCTATAATTCACCCCTCCACTTT.